The 24 T cell receptor beta chains given below trace back to one sample, sequenced in a study of T cells in Graves' hyperthyroidism and ophthalmopathy (dated by TCRdb to the late 2010s). The library was prepared using multiplex PCR. Sequencing was performed on an Illumina HiSeq 2000. The TCR beta CDR3 regions were amplified from RNA transcripts. For the first round of RT-PCR on the TCR CDR3, the HTBI primer set was used together with the Qiagen OneStep RT-PCR kit. TCRdb took the public reads, trimmed them with fastp at Q25, ran MiXCR for clone calling and kept in-frame beta chains. Rows are unified per CDR3 protein, each entry keeping the most common DNA and genes. The sample profile shows 490,000 or so distinct CDR3 sequences; around a fifth of them were found once. The ten largest clones add up to less than 65% of the sample. Sequenced input: blood. These TCRs come from a woman between 70 and 85 years old with Graves' ophthalmopathy.

This clonotype was observed a handful of times. J is TRBJ2-3 and V is TRBV10-1, with TRBD2 matching over 9 bases. With V trimmed by 5 bases and J by 5 bases, 8 bases remained unmatched. CDR3 size: 15 residues. The germline CDR1 and CDR2 sequences are WNHNN and SYGVQD (reference sequence). This CDR3 is CASSFSGRLGDTQYF. The CDR3 region has the DNA TGCGCCAGCAGTTTCAGCGGGAGGTTAGGAGATACGCAGTATTTT.

This clonotype turned up a few times. The gene calls are TRBV10-3 and TRBJ2-3; 7 nucleotides agree with TRBD2. The V segment lost 4 bases and the J segment 4 bases; nucleotides outside the gene matches: 5. Per the germline V gene, CDR1 is ENHRY and CDR2 is SYGVKD. The CDR3 length is 14 residues. The CDR3 DNA follows: TGTGCCATCAGTGGGGATAGCGGGCCAGATACGCAGTATTTT. Translated, it gives CAISGDSGPDTQYF.

CDR3 sequence reads: CASSPLEGSGGNTIYF. DNA of the CDR3: TGTGCCAGCTCACCATTGGAGGGATCGGGAGGAAACACCATATATTTT. This chain links TRBV18 with TRBJ1-3; D is unclear. V was shortened by 2 bases and J by 4 bases, with 15 bases between the two germline ends. The germline CDR1 and CDR2 sequences are KGHSH and LQKENI. The CDR3 is 16 amino acids.

This clonotype was recorded a few times. The chain combines TRBV12-3 or TRBV12-4 with TRBJ2-7; 10 bases map to TRBD2. The trim removed 5 bases at V and 3 bases at J, leaving 7 bases unmatched. CDR3 size: 15 residues. The CDR3 DNA reads as TGTGCCAGCAGTCGCATGGGACTAGCGAACTACGAGCAGTACTTC. Translating gives CASSRMGLANYEQYF.

This clonotype was recorded many times. This chain joins TRBV6-1 and TRBJ1-1; D might be TRBD1 (5 bases). Germline lookup yields CDR1 MNHNS and CDR2 SASEGT. The CDR3 covers 13 residues. Trimming pared 7 bases from V and 1 base from J, leaving 10 bases between. CDR3 amino acids: CASTLDRNTEAFF. CDR3 nucleotides: TGTGCCAGCACACTCGACAGGAACACTGAAGCTTTCTTT.

In its sample, this clonotype was seen a few times. V gene TRBV30 combines with J gene TRBJ2-3; the match to TRBD1 covers 9 bases. Trimming removed 8 bases from V and 3 bases from J; junction bases left unmatched: 3. In germline, CDR1 is GTSNPN, CDR2 SVGIG (reference sequence). This CDR3 is 12 amino acids long. The CDR3 here is CAQDRGTDTQYF. DNA of the CDR3: TGTGCCCAAGACAGGGGGACAGATACGCAGTATTTT.

The chain links TRBV27 to TRBJ2-7; 13 bases line up with TRBD2. CDR1 is MNHEY, CDR2 SMNVEV, per germline (reference sequence). Losses at the gene ends were 8 bases for V and 4 bases for J; bases not matched to a gene: 5. The CDR3 totals 14 residues. The CDR3, as DNA: TGTGCCAGCGTCGGACTAGCGGGAGTTTACGAGCAGTACTTC. Protein sequence: CASVGLAGVYEQYF.

This clonotype has just a few counts. The chain couples TRBV5-1 to TRBJ1-1; 8 bases are a match to TRBD1. CDR3 length: 14 residues. Per germline, CDR1 SGHRS and CDR2 YFSETQ. The ends lost 0 bases at V and 7 bases at J; junction bases unmatched: 5. CDR3 in DNA: TGCGCCAGCAGCTTGGAGGGGACAGGCCTTGAAGCTTTCTTT. This sequence encodes CASSLEGTGLEAFF.

The V and J genes are TRBV20-1 and TRBJ2-1; TRBD2 matches at 12 bases. This CDR3 region has 18 residues. From germline, CDR1 is DFQATT and CDR2 SNEGSKA (reference sequence). J lost 5 bases, V lost 6 bases, and 17 bases had no gene match. The CDR3 here is CSAEKTKPGLAGDNEQFF. CDR3 sequence (DNA): TGCAGTGCCGAAAAAACGAAACCGGGACTAGCGGGTGACAATGAGCAGTTCTTC.

There are many counts of this clonotype. The chain uses TRBV12-5 and TRBJ1-2; no clear D gene. The V gene lost 7 bases and the J gene lost 3 bases, with 15 bases spanning the gap. Germline V CDR1 and CDR2: LGHNT, FRNRAP. The CDR3 sequence is 14 residues long. The CDR3 DNA sequence: TGTGCTAGTGTCGGAGGGTTAATCGACTATGGCTACACCTTC. Its translation: CASVGGLIDYGYTF.

The sample holds a few counts of this clonotype. The chain uses TRBV19 and TRBJ2-2; 12 nucleotides line up with TRBD2. The CDR3 runs 18 residues. CDR1 and CDR2 (germline): LNHDA, SQIVND (reference sequence). V lost 3 bases, J lost 0 bases, and 5 bases stayed unmatched. The CDR3 DNA follows: TGTGCCAGTAGTATTCAACTAGCGGGAGGACCGAACACCGGGGAGCTGTTTTTT. Its translation is CASSIQLAGGPNTGELFF.

The V gene is TRBV9, the J gene TRBJ1-5; TRBD1 is a possible D gene (6 bases). Trimming removed 2 bases at V and 6 bases at J, with 15 bases between. CDR3 length: 15 amino acids. CDR1 is SGDLS and CDR2 is YYNGEE in the germline V gene. CDR3 nucleotides: TGTGCCAGCAGCGTCATATGGGGGCACAGTCAGCCCCAGCATTTT. Its translation is CASSVIWGHSQPQHF.

On this clonotype: Just one base apart from a much larger clone, this may be a read error. The CDR3 DNA follows: TGTGCCAGCAGTGATGACGGACCGGCAACTAGTGAAAAACTGTTTTTT. Protein product: CASSDDGPATSEKLFF. The V call is TRBV2, the J call TRBJ1-4; D remains unclear. The V gene's germline CDR1 is SNHLY and CDR2 FYNNEI. This CDR3 has 16 amino acids.

The chain uses TRBV9 and TRBJ1-2; D not resolved. The CDR3 consists of 12 residues. V lost 6 bases and J 5 bases, leaving 11 bases between the germline ends. From germline, CDR1 is SGDLS and CDR2 YYNGEE. The CDR3 loop is CASKDGSYGYTF. CDR3 DNA sequence: TGTGCCAGCAAGGACGGTAGTTATGGCTACACCTTC.

A few counts support this clonotype. CDR3 nucleotides: TGTGCCAGCAGCGTTGGCAGCTCCAACTATGGCTACACCTTC. Protein: CASSVGSSNYGYTF. The chain couples TRBV9 to TRBJ1-2, with D uncertain. The germline CDR1 and CDR2 sequences are SGDLS and YYNGEE. V was clipped by 2 bases and J by 2 bases, with 10 bases between them. The CDR3 extends over 14 amino acids. The complete variable domain, with remaining parts taken from reference TRBV9 and TRBJ1-2, reads DSGVTQTPKHLITATGQRVTLRCSPRSGDLSVYWYQQSLDQGLQFLIQYYNGEERAKGNILERFSAQQFPDLHSELNLSSLELGDSALYFCASSVGSSNYGYTFGSGTRLTVV.

This clonotype has just a few counts. V is TRBV5-1 and J is TRBJ1-2; no firm D call. The CDR3 extends over 13 amino acids. CDR1 is SGHRS and CDR2 is YFSETQ in the germline V gene. V was cut by 2 bases and J by 13 bases, with 18 bases left in between. Written as DNA, the CDR3 is TGCGCCAGCAGCTTACCCGACTCGAAAAGCCCCACCTTC. It specifies CASSLPDSKSPTF.

This chain joins TRBV5-4 and TRBJ2-3; TRBD1 or TRBD2 may be the D gene (5 bases each). Per the germline V gene, CDR1 is SGHNT and CDR2 is YYREEE (reference sequence). Trimming removed 4 bases at V and 2 bases at J, with 17 bases between. The CDR3 is made up of 16 amino acids. CDR3 sequence reads: CASSHWDRQNTDTQYF. Written as DNA, the CDR3 is TGTGCCAGCAGCCACTGGGACCGCCAGAACACAGATACGCAGTATTTT.

In DNA, the CDR3 is TGCAGTGCTAGAGTCCAAGAGACCCAGTACTTC. Translating gives CSARVQETQYF. This rearrangement joins TRBV20-1 to TRBJ2-5, with D unclear. V lost 1 base and J lost 1, with 1 base in between. The CDR3 consists of 11 residues. Looked up from germline, CDR1 is DFQATT and CDR2 is SNEGSKA (reference sequence).

This clonotype was observed a handful of times. The V gene is TRBV28, the J gene TRBJ2-2; the D gene is possibly TRBD1 (5 bases). CDR1 is MDHEN and CDR2 is SYDVKM in the germline V gene. The ends were cut back, 10 bases at V and 1 base at J, with 16 bases in the middle. The CDR3 contains 15 residues. In DNA form, the CDR3 reads TGTGCCACCGACAGAGACGACGGGAACACCGGGGAGCTGTTTTTT. It encodes CATDRDDGNTGELFF.

Many counts were recorded for this clonotype. This chain joins TRBV7-8 and TRBJ2-1; TRBD2 might be the D (5 bases). V lost 3 bases and J 4 bases, leaving 13 bases between the germline ends. The germline V gene encodes CDR1 SGHVS and CDR2 FQNEAQ. The CDR3 spans 15 residues. The CDR3 region is CASSFGRGRYNEQFF. In DNA, the CDR3 is TGTGCCAGCAGCTTCGGACGGGGTAGGTACAATGAGCAGTTCTTC.

This clonotype was seen more than once but under ten times. The rearrangement links TRBV7-9 to TRBJ2-5; a possible D gene is TRBD1 (5 bases). Trimming cost V 2 bases and J 3 bases, with 10 bases left between them. Per the germline V gene, CDR1 is SEHNR and CDR2 is FQNEAQ (reference sequence). The CDR3 is 14 residues long. The CDR3 here is CASSLQGFEETQYF. CDR3 sequence (DNA): TGTGCCAGCAGCTTACAGGGTTTTGAAGAGACCCAGTACTTC.

The J gene is TRBJ1-5, the V gene TRBV19; D is uncertain. CDR3 size: 14 residues. Trimming removed 6 bases at V and 6 bases at J, with 15 bases between. Germline V gene data show CDR1 as LNHDA and CDR2 as SQIVND (reference sequence). For the CDR3, the DNA is TGTGCCAGTAGAGGGTCGTCGAGGGCTCAGCCCCAGCATTTT. This gives the protein CASRGSSRAQPQHF.

The genes are TRBV12-3 or TRBV12-4 and TRBJ1-3, with a weak D call TRBD1 (5 bases). CDR3 size: 11 residues. V shed 6 bases and J shed 7 bases, with 7 bases lying between them. This CDR3 reads CASSKGNTIYF. In DNA, the CDR3 is TGTGCCAGCAGCAAGGGGAACACCATATATTTT.

There are many counts of this clonotype. The rearrangement joins TRBV19 to TRBJ1-2; no firm D call. In germline, CDR1 is LNHDA, CDR2 SQIVND (reference sequence). The length of the CDR3 is 12 residues. Trimming shortened V by 3 bases and J by 6 bases, and 8 bases separated the two germline ends. This CDR3 reads CASSIGRNGYTF. The CDR3, as DNA: TGTGCCAGTAGTATCGGGAGAAATGGCTACACCTTC.